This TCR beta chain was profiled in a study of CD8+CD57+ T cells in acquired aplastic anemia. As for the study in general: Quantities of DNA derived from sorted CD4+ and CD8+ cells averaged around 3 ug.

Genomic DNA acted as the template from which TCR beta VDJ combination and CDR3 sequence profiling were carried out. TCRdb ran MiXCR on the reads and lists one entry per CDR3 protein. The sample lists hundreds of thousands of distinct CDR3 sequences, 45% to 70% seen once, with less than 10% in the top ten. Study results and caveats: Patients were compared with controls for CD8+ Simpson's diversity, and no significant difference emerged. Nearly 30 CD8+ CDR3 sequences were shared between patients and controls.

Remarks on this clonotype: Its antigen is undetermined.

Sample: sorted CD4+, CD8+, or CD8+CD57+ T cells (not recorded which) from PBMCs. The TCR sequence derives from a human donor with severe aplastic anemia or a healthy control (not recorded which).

The CDR3 sequence is CASSLEPGRSGNTIYF. CDR3 DNA: TGTGCCAGCAGCTTAGAACCAGGTCGCTCTGGAAACACCATATATTTT. V usage is TRBV2 and J usage is TRBJ1-3; D call uncertain. CDR3 length equals 16 residues. Germline V gives CDR1 SNHLY, CDR2 FYNNEI. The V end was cut by 6 bases, the J end by 0 bases, with 15 bases between.